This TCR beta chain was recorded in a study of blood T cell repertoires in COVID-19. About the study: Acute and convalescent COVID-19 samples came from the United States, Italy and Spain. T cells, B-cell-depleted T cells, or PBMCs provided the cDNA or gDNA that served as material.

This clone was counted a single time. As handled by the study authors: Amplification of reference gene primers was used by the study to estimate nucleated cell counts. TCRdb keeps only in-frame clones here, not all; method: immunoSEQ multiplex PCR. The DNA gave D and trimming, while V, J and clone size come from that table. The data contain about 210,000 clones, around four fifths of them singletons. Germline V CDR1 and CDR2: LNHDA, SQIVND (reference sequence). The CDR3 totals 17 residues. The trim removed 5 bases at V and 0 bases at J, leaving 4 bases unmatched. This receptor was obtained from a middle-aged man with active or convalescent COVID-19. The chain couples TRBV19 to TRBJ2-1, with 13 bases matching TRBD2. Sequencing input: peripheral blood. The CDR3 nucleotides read TGTGCCAGTAGTGGGGGACTAGCGGGACACTCCTACAATGAGCAGTTCTTC. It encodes CASSGGLAGHSYNEQFF.